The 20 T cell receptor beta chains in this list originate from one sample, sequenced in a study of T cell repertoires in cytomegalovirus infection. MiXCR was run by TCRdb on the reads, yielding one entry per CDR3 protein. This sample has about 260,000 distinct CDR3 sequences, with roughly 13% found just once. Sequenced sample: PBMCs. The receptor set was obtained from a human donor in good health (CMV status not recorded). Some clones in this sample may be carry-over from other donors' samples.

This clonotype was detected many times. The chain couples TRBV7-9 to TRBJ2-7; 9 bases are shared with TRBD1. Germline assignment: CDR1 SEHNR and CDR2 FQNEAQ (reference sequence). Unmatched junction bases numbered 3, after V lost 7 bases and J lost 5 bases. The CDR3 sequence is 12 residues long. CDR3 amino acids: CASNRQGDEQYF. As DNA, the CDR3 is TGTGCCAGCAACCGACAGGGGGACGAGCAGTACTTC.

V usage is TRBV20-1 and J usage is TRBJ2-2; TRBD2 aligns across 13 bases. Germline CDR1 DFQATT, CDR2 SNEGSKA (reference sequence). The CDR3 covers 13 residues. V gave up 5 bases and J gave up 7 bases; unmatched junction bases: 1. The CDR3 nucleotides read TGCAGTGCTGGGACTAGCGGGGTCGGGGAGCTGTTTTTT. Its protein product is CSAGTSGVGELFF.

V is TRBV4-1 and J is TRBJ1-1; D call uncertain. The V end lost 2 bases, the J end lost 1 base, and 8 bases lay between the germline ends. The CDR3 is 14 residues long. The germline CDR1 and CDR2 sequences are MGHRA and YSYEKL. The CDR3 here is CASSQLPPNTEAFF. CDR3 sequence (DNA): TGCGCCAGCAGCCAATTGCCCCCGAACACTGAAGCTTTCTTT.

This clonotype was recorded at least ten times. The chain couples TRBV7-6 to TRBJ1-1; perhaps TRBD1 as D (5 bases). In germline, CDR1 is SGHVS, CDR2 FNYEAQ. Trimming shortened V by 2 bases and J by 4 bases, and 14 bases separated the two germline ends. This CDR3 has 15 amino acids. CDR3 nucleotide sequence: TGTGCCAGCAGCTTATCGGACGGGGGGACCACTGAAGCTTTCTTT. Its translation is CASSLSDGGTTEAFF.

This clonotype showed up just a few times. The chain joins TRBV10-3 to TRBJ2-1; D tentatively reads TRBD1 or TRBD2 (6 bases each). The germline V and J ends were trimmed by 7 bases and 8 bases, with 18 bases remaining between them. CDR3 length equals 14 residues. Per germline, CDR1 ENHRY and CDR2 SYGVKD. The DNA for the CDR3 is TGTGCCATCACCCCTGGCCCGGGGGCCTATGAGCAGTTCTTC. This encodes CAITPGPGAYEQFF.

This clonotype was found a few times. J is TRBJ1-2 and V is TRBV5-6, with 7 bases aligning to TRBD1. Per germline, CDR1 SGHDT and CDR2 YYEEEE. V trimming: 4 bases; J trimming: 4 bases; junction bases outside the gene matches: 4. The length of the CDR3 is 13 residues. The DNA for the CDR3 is TGTGCCAGCAGCCTTACAGGGGTCTATGGCTACACCTTC. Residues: CASSLTGVYGYTF.

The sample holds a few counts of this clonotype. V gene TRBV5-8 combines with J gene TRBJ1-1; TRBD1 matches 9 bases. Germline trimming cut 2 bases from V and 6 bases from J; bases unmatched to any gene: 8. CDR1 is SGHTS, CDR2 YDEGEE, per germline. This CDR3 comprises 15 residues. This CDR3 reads CASSFGDRAIAEAFF. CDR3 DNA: TGTGCCAGCAGCTTTGGGGACAGGGCAATCGCTGAAGCTTTCTTT. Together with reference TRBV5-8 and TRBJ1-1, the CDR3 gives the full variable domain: EAGVTQSPTHLIKTRGQQATLRCSPISGHTSVYWYQQALGLGLQFLLWYDEGEERNRGNFPPRFSGRQFPNYSSELNVNALELEDSALYLCASSFGDRAIAEAFFGQGTRLTVV.

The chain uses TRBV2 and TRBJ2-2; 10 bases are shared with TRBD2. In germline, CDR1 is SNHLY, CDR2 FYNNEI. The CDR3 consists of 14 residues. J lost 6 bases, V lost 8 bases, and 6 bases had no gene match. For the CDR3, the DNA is TGTGCCAGCCGGAGCGGGGGGGTCGCCGGGGAGCTGTTTTTT. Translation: CASRSGGVAGELFF.

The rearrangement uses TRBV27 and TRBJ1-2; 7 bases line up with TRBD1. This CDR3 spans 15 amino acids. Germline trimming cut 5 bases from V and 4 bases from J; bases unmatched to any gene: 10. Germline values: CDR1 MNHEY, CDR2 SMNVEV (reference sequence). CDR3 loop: CASSPRTGGGYGYTF. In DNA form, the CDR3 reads TGTGCCAGCAGTCCTCGGACAGGAGGGGGCTATGGCTACACCTTC.

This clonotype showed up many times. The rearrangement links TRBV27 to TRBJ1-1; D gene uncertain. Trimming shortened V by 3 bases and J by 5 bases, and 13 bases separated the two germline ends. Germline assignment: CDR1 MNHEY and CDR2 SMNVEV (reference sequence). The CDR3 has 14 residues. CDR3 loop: CASSFSVFGTEAFF. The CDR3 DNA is TGTGCCAGCAGTTTCAGCGTGTTCGGTACTGAAGCTTTCTTT.

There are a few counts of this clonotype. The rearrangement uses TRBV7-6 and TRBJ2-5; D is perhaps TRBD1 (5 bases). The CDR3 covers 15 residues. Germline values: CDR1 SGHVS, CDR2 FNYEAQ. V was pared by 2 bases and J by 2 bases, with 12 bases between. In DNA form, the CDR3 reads TGTGCCAGCAGCTTAAACCCCCCAGGGCAAGAGACCCAGTACTTC. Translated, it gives CASSLNPPGQETQYF.

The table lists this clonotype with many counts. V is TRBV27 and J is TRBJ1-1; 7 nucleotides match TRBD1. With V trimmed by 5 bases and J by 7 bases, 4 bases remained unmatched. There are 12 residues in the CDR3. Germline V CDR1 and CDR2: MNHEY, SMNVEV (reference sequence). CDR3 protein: CASSPTGFEAFF. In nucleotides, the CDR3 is TGTGCCAGCAGTCCGACAGGGTTTGAAGCTTTCTTT.

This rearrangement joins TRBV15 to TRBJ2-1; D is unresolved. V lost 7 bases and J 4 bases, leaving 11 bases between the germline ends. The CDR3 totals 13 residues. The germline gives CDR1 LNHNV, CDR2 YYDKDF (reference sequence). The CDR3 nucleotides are TGTGCCACCAAAACGGACGAATACAATGAGCAGTTCTTC. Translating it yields CATKTDEYNEQFF.

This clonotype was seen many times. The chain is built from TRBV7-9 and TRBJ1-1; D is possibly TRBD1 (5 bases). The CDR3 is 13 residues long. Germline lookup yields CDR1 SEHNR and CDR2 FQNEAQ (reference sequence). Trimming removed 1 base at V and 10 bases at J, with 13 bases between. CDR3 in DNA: TGTGCCAGCAGCTTAGTTACAGGAATAGGAGCTTTCTTT. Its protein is CASSLVTGIGAFF.

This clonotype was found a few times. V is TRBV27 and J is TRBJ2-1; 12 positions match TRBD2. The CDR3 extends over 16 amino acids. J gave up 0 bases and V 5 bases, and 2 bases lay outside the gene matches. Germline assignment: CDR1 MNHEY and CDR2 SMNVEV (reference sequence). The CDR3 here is CASSLGLAGSYNEQFF. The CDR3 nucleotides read TGTGCCAGCAGTCTGGGACTAGCGGGCTCCTACAATGAGCAGTTCTTC.

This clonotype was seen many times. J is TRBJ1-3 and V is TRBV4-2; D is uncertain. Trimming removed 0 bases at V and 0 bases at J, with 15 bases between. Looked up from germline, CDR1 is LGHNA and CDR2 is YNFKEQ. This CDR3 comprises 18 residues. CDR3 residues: CASSQEWAPIHSGNTIYF. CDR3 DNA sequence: TGTGCCAGCAGCCAAGAGTGGGCCCCAATTCACTCTGGAAACACCATATATTTT.

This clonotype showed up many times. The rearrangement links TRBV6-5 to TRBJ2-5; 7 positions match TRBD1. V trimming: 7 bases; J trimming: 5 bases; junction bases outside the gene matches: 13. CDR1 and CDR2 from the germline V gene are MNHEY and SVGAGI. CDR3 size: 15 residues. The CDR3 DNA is TGTGCCAGCACCTACAGGGGCCAAGTCGGGGAGACCCAGTACTTC. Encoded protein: CASTYRGQVGETQYF.

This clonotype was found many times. CDR3 nucleotides: TGTGCCAGCAGCTTGGACGGACCGAACACTGAAGCTTTCTTT. Its protein product is CASSLDGPNTEAFF. The rearrangement links TRBV7-6 to TRBJ1-1, with D uncertain. From germline, CDR1 is SGHVS and CDR2 FNYEAQ. This CDR3 has 14 amino acids. Trimming shortened V by 3 bases and J by 1 base, and 9 bases separated the two germline ends.

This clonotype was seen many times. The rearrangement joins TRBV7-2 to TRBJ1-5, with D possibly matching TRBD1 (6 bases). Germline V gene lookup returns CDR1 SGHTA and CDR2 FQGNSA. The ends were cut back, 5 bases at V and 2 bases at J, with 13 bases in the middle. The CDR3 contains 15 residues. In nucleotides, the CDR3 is TGTGCCAGCAGCACCCGGGACATTGGCAATCAGCCCCAGCATTTT. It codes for CASSTRDIGNQPQHF.

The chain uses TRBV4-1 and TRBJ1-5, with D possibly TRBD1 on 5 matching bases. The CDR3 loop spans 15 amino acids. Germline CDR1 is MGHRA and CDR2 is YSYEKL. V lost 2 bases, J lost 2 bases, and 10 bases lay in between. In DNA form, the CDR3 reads TGCGCCAGCAGCCAACGAGACAGAGGCAATCAGCCCCAGCATTTT. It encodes CASSQRDRGNQPQHF.